The 12 T cell receptor beta chains below were found in one sample sequenced in a study of cytomegalovirus exposure and HLA in healthy donors. Measured with immunoSEQ multiplex PCR; TCRdb has only the in-frame clones, and not every one. The table includes 250,000 to 400,000 clones, approximately 88% detected once. The specimen sequenced was PBMCs. These TCRs come from a man aged 30 to 39 in good health and CMV-seronegative.

The V and J genes are TRBV9 and TRBJ1-6; weak D call: TRBD1 (6 bases). Trimming removed 1 base from V and 9 bases from J, with 14 bases in between. Per the germline V gene, CDR1 is SGDLS and CDR2 is YYNGEE. This CDR3 comprises 15 residues. This CDR3 reads CASSVREQGPSPLHF. CDR3 DNA: TGTGCCAGCAGCGTACGAGAACAGGGCCCTTCACCCCTCCACTTT.

The chain has TRBV19 and TRBJ2-2; 7 bases are a match to TRBD2. Germline V gene data show CDR1 as LNHDA and CDR2 as SQIVND (reference sequence). The ends lost 3 bases at V and 5 bases at J; junction bases unmatched: 3. There are 14 residues in the CDR3. The CDR3 loop reads CASSIISGTGELFF. The DNA for the CDR3 is TGTGCCAGTAGTATTATTAGCGGGACCGGGGAGCTGTTTTTT.

The V and J genes are TRBV5-1 and TRBJ1-2; TRBD1 matches at 8 bases. V shed 4 bases and J 7 bases; nucleotides not matched to a gene: 6. The V gene's germline CDR1 is SGHRS and CDR2 YFSETQ. This CDR3 has 13 amino acids. The CDR3 coding sequence is TGCGCCAGCAGCCCGGACAGGGCGGGTGGCTACACCTTC. It translates to CASSPDRAGGYTF.

The gene calls are TRBV6-5 and TRBJ2-3; 9 bases match TRBD2. CDR1 and CDR2 from the germline V gene are MNHEY and SVGAGI. V was clipped by 4 bases and J by 0 bases; unmatched bases: 5. This CDR3 has 16 residues. The CDR3 loop is CASSSTSGPSTDTQYF. The CDR3 DNA reads as TGTGCCAGCAGTTCGACTAGCGGCCCTAGCACAGATACGCAGTATTTT.

This rearrangement joins TRBV7-2 to TRBJ2-5, with 11 nucleotides matching TRBD2. Looked up from germline, CDR1 is SGHTA and CDR2 is FQGNSA. The CDR3 sequence is 16 residues long. Unmatched junction bases numbered 12, after V lost 6 bases and J lost 6 bases. CDR3 loop: CASRRHLAGGIQTQYF. Here the CDR3 DNA reads TGTGCCAGCAGGCGACACCTAGCGGGGGGAATCCAGACCCAGTACTTC.

This clone was seen just once. The gene calls are TRBV30 and TRBJ2-7; 8 nucleotides align to TRBD1. V lost 4 bases and J lost 3; bases outside the gene matches: 5. The CDR3 spans 13 residues. Germline CDR1 GTSNPN, CDR2 SVGIG (reference sequence). Here the CDR3 reads CAWTGGDNYEQYF. The CDR3 DNA sequence: TGTGCCTGGACAGGGGGCGACAACTACGAGCAGTACTTC.

V and J are TRBV14 and TRBJ2-2; 8 bases align to TRBD1. The CDR3 runs to 17 residues. Germline CDR1 reads SGHDN; CDR2 reads FVKESK. Trimming at V came to 4 bases and at J to 5 bases, leaving 12 bases not matched to a gene. CDR3 protein: CASSPRLGQGPTGELFF. CDR3 bases: TGTGCCAGCAGCCCGCGGCTAGGACAGGGCCCAACCGGGGAGCTGTTTTTT.

The table lists this clone with a count of one. The chain uses TRBV20-1 and TRBJ2-7, with a tentative D call TRBD1 (6 bases). Germline CDR1 reads DFQATT; CDR2 reads SNEGSKA (reference sequence). V was trimmed by 3 bases and J by 6 bases, leaving 9 bases between them. The CDR3 spans 11 residues. The CDR3 DNA is TGCAGTGCTAGGGCAGGGGCCGAGCAGTACTTC. Protein product: CSARAGAEQYF.

The V gene is TRBV10-2, the J gene TRBJ1-2; D is ambiguous. The V end lost 0 bases, the J end lost 4 bases, and 9 bases lay between the germline ends. CDR3 length: 14 amino acids. Germline V gene lookup returns CDR1 WSHSY and CDR2 SAAADI. In DNA form, the CDR3 reads TGCGCCAGCAGTGAGTCGGAGGGTCTCTATGGCTACACCTTC. Translating it yields CASSESEGLYGYTF.

The chain couples TRBV7-2 to TRBJ1-2; 10 bases line up with TRBD1. The CDR3 has 16 residues. Trimming took 0 bases from V and 7 from J; bases not matched to a gene: 8. The germline gives CDR1 SGHTA, CDR2 FQGNSA. The CDR3 DNA follows: TGTGCCAGCAGCTTAGCGAACTGGGACAGGGGAGGTGGCTACACCTTC. This codes for CASSLANWDRGGGYTF.

The V and J genes are TRBV4-3 and TRBJ2-3; D possibly corresponds to TRBD2 (6 bases). The CDR3 is 16 residues long. V gave up 4 bases and J gave up 4 bases, with 18 bases separating them. Germline loops: CDR1 LGHNA, CDR2 YSLEER. CDR3 coding DNA: TGCGCCAGCAGCCGGAGGGCCGGGTTCTCCCCAGATACGCAGTATTTT. Translating gives CASSRRAGFSPDTQYF.

CDR3 DNA: TGTGCCAGCACTCTAGGAATGATGGCTGCGTTTGCCGGGGAGCTGTTTTTT. Amino acid sequence: CASTLGMMAAFAGELFF. The chain employs TRBV27 and TRBJ2-2; D is undetermined. CDR1 MNHEY and CDR2 SMNVEV come from the germline V gene (reference sequence). Deletions cut 7 bases from V and 6 bases from J, with 24 bases between. This CDR3 has 17 residues.